This T cell receptor (beta chain) appears in the sequencing data of a study of cytomegalovirus exposure and HLA in healthy donors. General study points: CMV antigen specificity of three CMV-associated chains was confirmed in vitro. Some V segments, TRBV6-2 and TRBV6-3 among them, were indistinguishable and were therefore excluded. Later on, an analysis found that several of the most significant clusters appeared to be linked to common viral pathogens, which included parvovirus B19.

Unrecorded immune exposure was likely among donors, who were nominally healthy when sampled. Per the germline V gene, CDR1 is SEHNR and CDR2 is FQNEAQ (reference sequence). This CDR3 has 12 residues. V was shortened by 8 bases and J by 3 bases, with 11 bases between the two germline ends. Regarding this clone: Its antigen is not identified.

It was with 60 Vbeta and 13 Jbeta primers that the PCR ran. The data were produced by immunoSEQ multiplex PCR, yet TCRdb's version contains in-frame clones alone and is incomplete. The sample contains roughly 99,000 clones, 60% to 80% of which appear only once. Sample: PBMCs. The sequence came from a man younger than 35 in good health and CMV-seronegative. The genes are TRBV7-9 and TRBJ2-7; a weak D match, TRBD2 (6 bases). This CDR3 is CASGGTRYEQYF. The DNA of the CDR3 is TGTGCCAGCGGGGGGACCCGCTACGAGCAGTACTTC.